The present T cell receptor beta chain was sequenced within a study of blood T cell repertoires in COVID-19. For the study at large: Researchers got acute and convalescent COVID-19 samples from the United States, Italy and Spain. PBMCs, B-cell-depleted T cells, or T cells provided the cDNA or gDNA that made up the material.

As processed by the authors: Reference gene primer amplification gave estimated nucleated cell counts. Some clones are missing from TCRdb's copy, which holds only in-frame ones; the method was immunoSEQ multiplex PCR. V and J calls and clone size come straight from that table; D and trimming were deduced from the DNA. The sample has some 150,000 clones; about 88% are singletons. This clone was observed once. Germline trimming cut 3 bases from V and 13 bases from J; bases unmatched to any gene: 16. CDR1 and CDR2 (germline): KGHSH, LQKENI. The CDR3 is 16 residues long. V gene TRBV18 combines with J gene TRBJ1-4, with TRBD1 matching over 8 bases. The clonotype was recovered from a middle-aged man with acute or convalescent COVID-19. Source material: peripheral blood. The CDR3: CASSPSPGTGVKSLFF. The CDR3 DNA is TGTGCCAGCTCACCTTCACCCGGGACAGGAGTAAAATCACTGTTTTTT.